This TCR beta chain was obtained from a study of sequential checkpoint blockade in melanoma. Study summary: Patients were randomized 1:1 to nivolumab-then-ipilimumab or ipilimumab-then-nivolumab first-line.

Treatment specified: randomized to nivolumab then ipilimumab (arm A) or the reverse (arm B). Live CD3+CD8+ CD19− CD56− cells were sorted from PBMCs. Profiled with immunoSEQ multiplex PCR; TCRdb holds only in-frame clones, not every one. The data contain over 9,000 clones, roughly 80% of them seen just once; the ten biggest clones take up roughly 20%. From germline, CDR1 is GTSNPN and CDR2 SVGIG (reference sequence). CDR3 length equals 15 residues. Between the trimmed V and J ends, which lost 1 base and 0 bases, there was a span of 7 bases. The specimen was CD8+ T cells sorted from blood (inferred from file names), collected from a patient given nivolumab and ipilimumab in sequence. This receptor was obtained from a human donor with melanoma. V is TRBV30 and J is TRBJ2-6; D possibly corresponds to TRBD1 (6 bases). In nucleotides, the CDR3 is TGTGCCTGGAGTGGGGACATCTCTGGGGCCAACGTCCTGACTTTC. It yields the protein CAWSGDISGANVLTF.